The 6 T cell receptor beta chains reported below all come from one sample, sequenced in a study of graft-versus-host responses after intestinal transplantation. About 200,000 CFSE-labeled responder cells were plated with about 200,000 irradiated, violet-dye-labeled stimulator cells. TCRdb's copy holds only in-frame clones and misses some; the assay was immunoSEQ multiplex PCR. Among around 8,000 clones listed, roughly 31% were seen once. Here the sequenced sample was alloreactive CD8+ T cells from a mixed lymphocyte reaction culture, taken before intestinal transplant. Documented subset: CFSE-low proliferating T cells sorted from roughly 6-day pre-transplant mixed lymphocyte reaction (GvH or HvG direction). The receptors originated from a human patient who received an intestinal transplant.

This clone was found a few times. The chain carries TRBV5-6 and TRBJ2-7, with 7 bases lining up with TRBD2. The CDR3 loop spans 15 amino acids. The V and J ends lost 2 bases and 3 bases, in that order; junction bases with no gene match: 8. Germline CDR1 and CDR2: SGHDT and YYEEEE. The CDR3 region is CASSFFGGEDYEQYF. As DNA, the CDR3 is TGTGCCAGCAGCTTCTTTGGGGGGGAGGACTACGAGCAGTACTTC.

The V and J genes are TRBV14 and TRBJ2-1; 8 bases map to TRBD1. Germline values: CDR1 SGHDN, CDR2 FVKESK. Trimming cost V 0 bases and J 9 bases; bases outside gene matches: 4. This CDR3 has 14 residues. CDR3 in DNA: TGTGCCAGCAGCCAAGATACAGGGGGAGGTGAGCAGTTCTTC. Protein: CASSQDTGGGEQFF.

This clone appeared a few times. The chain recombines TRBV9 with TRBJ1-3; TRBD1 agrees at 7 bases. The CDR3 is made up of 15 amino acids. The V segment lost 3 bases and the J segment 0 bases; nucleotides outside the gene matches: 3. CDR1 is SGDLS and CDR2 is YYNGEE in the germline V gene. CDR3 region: CASSATGVSGNTIYF. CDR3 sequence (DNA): TGTGCCAGCAGCGCAACAGGGGTCTCTGGAAACACCATATATTTT.

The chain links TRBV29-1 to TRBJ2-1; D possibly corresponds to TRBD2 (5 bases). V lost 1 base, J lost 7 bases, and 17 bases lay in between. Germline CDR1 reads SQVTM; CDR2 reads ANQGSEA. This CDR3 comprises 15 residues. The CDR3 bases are TGCAGCGTTGAAGTCACGGGAACCGAGGTAAATGAGCAGTTCTTC. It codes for CSVEVTGTEVNEQFF.

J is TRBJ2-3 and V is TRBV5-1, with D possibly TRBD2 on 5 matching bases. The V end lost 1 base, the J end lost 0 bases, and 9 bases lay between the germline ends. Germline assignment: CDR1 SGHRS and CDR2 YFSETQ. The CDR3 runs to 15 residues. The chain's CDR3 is CASSLYGGSTDTQYF. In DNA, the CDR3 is TGCGCCAGCAGCTTGTACGGCGGGAGCACAGATACGCAGTATTTT.

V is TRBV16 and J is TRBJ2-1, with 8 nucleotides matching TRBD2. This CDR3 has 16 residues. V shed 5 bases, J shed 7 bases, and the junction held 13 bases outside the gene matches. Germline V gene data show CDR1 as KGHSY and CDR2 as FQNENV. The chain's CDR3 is CASSVTLSGGKNEQFF. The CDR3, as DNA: TGTGCCAGCAGCGTTACTTTATCGGGGGGGAAGAATGAGCAGTTCTTC.